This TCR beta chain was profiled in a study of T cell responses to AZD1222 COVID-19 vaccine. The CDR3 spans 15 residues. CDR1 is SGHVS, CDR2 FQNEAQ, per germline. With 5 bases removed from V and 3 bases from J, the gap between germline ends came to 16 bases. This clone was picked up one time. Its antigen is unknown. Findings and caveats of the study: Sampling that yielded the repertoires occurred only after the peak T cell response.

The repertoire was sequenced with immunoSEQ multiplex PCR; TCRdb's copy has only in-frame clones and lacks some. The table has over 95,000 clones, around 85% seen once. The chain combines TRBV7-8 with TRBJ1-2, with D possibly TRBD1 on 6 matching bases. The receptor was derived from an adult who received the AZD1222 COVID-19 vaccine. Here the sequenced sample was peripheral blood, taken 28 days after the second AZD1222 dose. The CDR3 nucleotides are TGTGCCAGCAGCCAGGGACAAATGGGGGACTATGGCTACACCTTC. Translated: CASSQGQMGDYGYTF.